A single sample gave rise to the 31 T cell receptor beta chains below, sequenced in a study of OX40 agonist ivuxolimab in advanced cancers. The protocol was immunoSEQ multiplex PCR, while the TCRdb copy is restricted to in-frame clones and leaves out a portion. The table includes more than 55,000 clones, roughly nine tenths detected once. The sample here was CD4+ or CD8+ T cells sorted from blood, taken in a trial of the OX40 agonist ivuxolimab. The receptor source for this set is an adult with an advanced solid tumor such as melanoma, head and neck, liver or kidney cancer.

CDR3 DNA sequence: TGTGCCAGCAGTTTAACGGAGTATGGCTACACCTTC. Protein: CASSLTEYGYTF. The chain has TRBV28 and TRBJ1-2; D not certain. Germline V gene lookup returns CDR1 MDHEN and CDR2 SYDVKM. V was clipped by 2 bases and J by 5 bases, with 6 bases between them. The CDR3 sequence is 12 residues long.

V is TRBV10-3 and J is TRBJ2-5; TRBD2 matches at 12 bases. The CDR3 contains 14 residues. The germline gives CDR1 ENHRY, CDR2 SYGVKD. V gave up 11 bases and J gave up 5 bases; unmatched junction bases: 9. The CDR3 sequence: CAAQGTSGRETQYF. CDR3 DNA: TGTGCCGCCCAGGGGACTAGCGGGCGGGAGACCCAGTACTTC.

This chain uses TRBV18 with TRBJ2-5; 7 bases line up with TRBD1. CDR1 and CDR2 (germline): KGHSH, LQKENI. The trim removed 3 bases at V and 3 bases at J, leaving 1 base unmatched. The CDR3 is made up of 13 amino acids. Written as DNA, the CDR3 is TGTGCCAGCTCACCGGGACAGAAAGAGACCCAGTACTTC. Protein product: CASSPGQKETQYF.

The gene calls are TRBV20-1 and TRBJ2-1, with D possibly TRBD2 on 6 matching bases. V lost 0 bases to trimming and J lost 12 bases, with 9 bases between them. The CDR3 runs 11 residues. Per the germline V gene, CDR1 is DFQATT and CDR2 is SNEGSKA (reference sequence). The CDR3 loop reads CSARDLTRQFF. The CDR3 region has the DNA TGCAGTGCTAGAGATCTGACTAGGCAGTTCTTC.

The chain uses TRBV27 and TRBJ2-7; D is perhaps TRBD2 (6 bases). Germline CDR1 is MNHEY and CDR2 is SMNVEV (reference sequence). The CDR3 loop spans 13 amino acids. V lost 4 bases and J 2 bases, leaving 9 bases between the germline ends. In DNA, the CDR3 is TGTGCCAGCAGTTCCGGGGGAACCTACGAGCAGTACTTC. Translated, it gives CASSSGGTYEQYF.

This sequence joins TRBV29-1 and TRBJ1-2; 7 nucleotides agree with TRBD1. CDR3 length: 12 residues. V was clipped by 5 bases and J by 8 bases; unmatched bases: 8. Germline V gene sequence: CDR1 SQVTM, CDR2 ANQGSEA. The CDR3 loop reads CSVRAGGSGYTF. Here the CDR3 DNA reads TGCAGCGTTCGGGCAGGGGGAAGCGGCTACACCTTC.

The genes are TRBV4-2 and TRBJ1-2, with TRBD1 identical over 7 bases. Germline V lookup: CDR1 LGHNA, CDR2 YNFKEQ. The CDR3 runs 17 residues. Trimming removed 1 base from V and 4 bases from J; junction bases left unmatched: 12. CDR3: CASSQAAGDSVAYGYTF. DNA of the CDR3: TGTGCCAGCAGCCAAGCCGCGGGGGACAGCGTAGCCTATGGCTACACCTTC.

This clone has more than one count but fewer than ten. V gene TRBV5-1 combines with J gene TRBJ2-5; 9 bases line up with TRBD2. With V trimmed by 3 bases and J by 4 bases, 19 bases remained unmatched. CDR1 SGHRS and CDR2 YFSETQ come from the germline V gene. The CDR3 has 19 residues. In nucleotides, the CDR3 is TGCGCCAGCAGCTCCAACCCGACAGGGATGGCGGGGGGGAGAGAGACCCAGTACTTC. It encodes CASSSNPTGMAGGRETQYF.

With regard to this clone: This same CDR3 is encoded by further DNA sequences in the sample. The chain links TRBV27 to TRBJ2-5; D is unclear. V was trimmed by 2 bases and J by 2 bases, leaving 18 bases between them. Germline lookup yields CDR1 MNHEY and CDR2 SMNVEV (reference sequence). This CDR3 region has 17 residues. This chain's CDR3 is CASSLAPAGSWQETQYF. Written as DNA, the CDR3 is TGTGCCAGCAGTTTAGCCCCCGCCGGCTCTTGGCAAGAGACCCAGTACTTC.

This chain connects TRBV5-1 to TRBJ1-4; the match to TRBD1 covers 10 bases. CDR3 length equals 15 residues. Germline loops: CDR1 SGHRS, CDR2 YFSETQ. V shed 9 bases, J shed 5 bases, and the junction held 10 bases outside the gene matches. Written as DNA, the CDR3 is TGCGCCACCCAGCCGACAGGGGGCTTAAATGAAAAACTGTTTTTT. Its translation is CATQPTGGLNEKLFF.

V usage is TRBV7-8 and J usage is TRBJ2-3; D uncertain. This CDR3 comprises 17 residues. V dropped 5 bases and J dropped 4 bases, with 22 bases sitting between them. Germline CDR1 is SGHVS and CDR2 is FQNEAQ. This CDR3 reads CASSPTPGQIVADTQYF. The CDR3 bases are TGTGCCAGCAGCCCCACCCCCGGGCAGATTGTGGCAGATACGCAGTATTTT.

The V and J genes are TRBV29-1 and TRBJ2-2; D possibly corresponds to TRBD1 (5 bases). Looked up from germline, CDR1 is SQVTM and CDR2 is ANQGSEA. V was clipped by 7 bases and J by 5 bases, with 14 bases between them. The CDR3 is 13 amino acids. The CDR3 DNA sequence: TGCAGCGGCTCTGGCAGGGCTACCGGGGAGCTGTTTTTT. It is translated as CSGSGRATGELFF.

J is TRBJ2-1 and V is TRBV25-1; perhaps TRBD2 as D (5 bases). This CDR3 is 12 amino acids long. CDR1 is MGHDK, CDR2 SYGVNS, per germline. V was shortened by 8 bases and J by 8 bases, with 13 bases between the two germline ends. The CDR3 region is CASLRGFDEQFF. CDR3 nucleotide sequence: TGTGCCAGCCTTCGGGGATTCGATGAGCAGTTCTTC.

The chain combines TRBV7-8 with TRBJ2-2, with D uncertain. V lost 1 base to trimming and J lost 6 bases, with 9 bases between them. In germline, CDR1 is SGHVS, CDR2 FQNEAQ. This CDR3 comprises 14 residues. The CDR3 protein is CASSLGPWAGELFF. The CDR3 DNA sequence: TGTGCCAGCAGCTTAGGCCCGTGGGCCGGGGAGCTGTTTTTT.

The chain couples TRBV18 to TRBJ2-7; D is possibly TRBD1 or TRBD2 (5 bases each). Germline CDR1 reads KGHSH; CDR2 reads LQKENI. V was clipped by 3 bases and J by 6 bases, with 12 bases between them. CDR3 length equals 13 residues. CDR3 in amino acids: CASSPGRAAEQYF. DNA for the CDR3: TGTGCCAGCTCACCGGGACGGGCCGCCGAGCAGTACTTC.

The chain combines TRBV29-1 with TRBJ2-5, with D uncertain. The DNA end favors TRBJ2-7, so the J call may be wrong. CDR1 is SQVTM and CDR2 is ANQGSEA in the germline V gene. This CDR3 spans 12 amino acids. The CDR3 protein is CSASTASYEQYF. DNA of the CDR3: TGCAGCGCTTCGACGGCGTCCTACGAGCAGTACTTC.

J is TRBJ2-5 and V is TRBV23-1, with D tentatively TRBD2 (5 bases). TRBV23-1 is recorded as an ORF, its role being uncertain. V gave up 3 bases and J gave up 3 bases, with 11 bases separating them. CDR3 length: 14 amino acids. CDR3 residues: CASSHFVGEETQYF. In nucleotides, the CDR3 is TGCGCCAGCAGTCATTTTGTGGGAGAAGAGACCCAGTACTTC.

The V call is TRBV19, the J call TRBJ2-2; tentatively, D is TRBD2 (6 bases). Looked up from germline, CDR1 is LNHDA and CDR2 is SQIVND (reference sequence). CDR3 length: 14 residues. With 4 bases removed from V and 3 bases from J, the gap between germline ends came to 9 bases. The CDR3 is CASSTGVDTGELFF. The CDR3 DNA follows: TGTGCCAGTAGTACGGGGGTAGACACCGGGGAGCTGTTTTTT.

The chain combines TRBV5-4 with TRBJ2-6; perhaps TRBD1 as D (5 bases). Trimming pared 6 bases from V and 0 bases from J, leaving 16 bases between. CDR3 length: 17 amino acids. CDR1 SGHNT and CDR2 YYREEE come from the germline V gene (reference sequence). CDR3 DNA: TGTGCCAGCAACGAACGAACAGGCGTCTCTGGGGCCAACGTCCTGACTTTC. It encodes CASNERTGVSGANVLTF.

The chain uses TRBV21-1 and TRBJ2-3; TRBD1, as called in the table, went unchecked against the DNA. TRBV21-1 is recorded as a pseudogene. The CDR3 has 16 residues. CDR3 residues: CASSKQQGTRTDTQYF. In nucleotides, the CDR3 is TGTGCCAGCAGCAAACAACAGGGCACTCGCACAGATACGCAGTATTTT.

V gene TRBV2 combines with J gene TRBJ2-5, with a weak D call TRBD1 (7 bases). This CDR3 is 15 amino acids long. With 5 bases removed from V and 5 bases from J, the gap between germline ends came to 18 bases. The germline V gene encodes CDR1 SNHLY and CDR2 FYNNEI. CDR3 in DNA: TGTGCCAGCAGTCTCCAGGGGGGTAGGCGGGAGACCCAGTACTTC. This gives the protein CASSLQGGRRETQYF.

The J gene is TRBJ2-7, the V gene TRBV20-1; D is unclear. The CDR3 has 11 amino acids. V lost 3 bases and J lost 3, with 6 bases in between. Per the germline V gene, CDR1 is DFQATT and CDR2 is SNEGSKA (reference sequence). This chain's CDR3 is CSARTFYEQYF. The CDR3 bases are TGCAGTGCTAGGACATTCTACGAGCAGTACTTC.

The chain has TRBV6-5 and TRBJ2-3, with D possibly matching TRBD1 (6 bases). The CDR3 extends over 15 amino acids. Germline-derived CDR1 and CDR2 are MNHEY and SVGAGI. The CDR3 DNA follows: TGTGCAAGCGCCAGGGGTGGTTCATACACAGATACGCAGTATTTT. It is translated as CASARGGSYTDTQYF.

This clone occurred a few times. This chain links TRBV7-2 with TRBJ1-1; D not certain. Germline assignment: CDR1 SGHTA and CDR2 FQGNSA. The CDR3 spans 14 residues. V shed 1 base and J shed 11 bases, with 17 bases lying between them. The CDR3 sequence is CASSLEPRTSWAFF. CDR3 nucleotides: TGTGCCAGCAGCTTAGAACCGCGTACCTCTTGGGCTTTCTTT.

This chain connects TRBV7-3 to TRBJ1-4, with a tentative D call TRBD1 (5 bases). CDR3 length: 16 amino acids. Trimming cost V 1 base and J 7 bases, with 16 bases left between them. CDR1 and CDR2 from the germline V gene are SGHTA and FQGTGA. The CDR3 DNA is TGTGCCAGCAGCTTAATAGGGGAGTATTGTTGTGAAAAACTGTTTTTT. This encodes CASSLIGEYCCEKLFF. Variable domain in full (rest from reference TRBV7-3 and TRBJ1-4): GAGVSQTPSNKVTEKGKYVELRCDPISGHTALYWYRQSLGQGPEFLIYFQGTGAADDSGLPNDRFFAVRPEGSVSTLKIQRTERGDSAVYLCASSLIGEYCCEKLFFGSGTQLSVL.

V gene TRBV19 combines with J gene TRBJ2-3; possibly TRBD1 for D (7 bases). V was cut by 6 bases and J by 7 bases, with 14 bases left in between. This CDR3 spans 13 amino acids. CDR1 is LNHDA, CDR2 SQIVND, per germline (reference sequence). CDR3 amino acids: CASSRGDTYTQYF. CDR3 coding DNA: TGTGCCAGTAGCAGGGGGGACACGTATACGCAGTATTTT.

The chain has TRBV30 and TRBJ2-3; D is unclear. CDR3 size: 13 residues. The V and J ends lost 1 base and 5 bases respectively, with 10 bases between them. In germline, CDR1 is GTSNPN, CDR2 SVGIG (reference sequence). The CDR3 nucleotides read TGTGCCTGGAGTGCACAAACCGGAGATACGCAGTATTTT. Its protein product is CAWSAQTGDTQYF.

The chain carries TRBV4-1 and TRBJ2-5; TRBD1 agrees at 9 bases. CDR1 is MGHRA, CDR2 YSYEKL, per germline. With 4 bases clipped from V and 4 bases from J, the junction kept 7 bases outside the gene matches. This CDR3 comprises 15 residues. CDR3 in DNA: TGCGCCAGCAGCCGAATACAGGGGGCAAGAGAGACCCAGTACTTC. It translates to CASSRIQGARETQYF.

The V call is TRBV5-6, the J call TRBJ2-7, with 8 positions matching TRBD2. Germline V lookup: CDR1 SGHDT, CDR2 YYEEEE. V gave up 4 bases and J gave up 3 bases; unmatched junction bases: 6. CDR3 length: 14 amino acids. CDR3 nucleotide sequence: TGTGCCAGCAGCAGGGGAGCGGGAGACTACGAGCAGTACTTC. It translates to CASSRGAGDYEQYF.

J is TRBJ1-4 and V is TRBV7-8; 7 nucleotides match TRBD1. CDR1 is SGHVS, CDR2 FQNEAQ, per germline. V shed 2 bases, J shed 4 bases, and the junction held 7 bases outside the gene matches. This CDR3 region has 16 residues. The CDR3 DNA sequence: TGTGCCAGCAGCTTATACGGGGGACAGATTAATGAAAAACTGTTTTTT. Encoded protein: CASSLYGGQINEKLFF.

The genes are TRBV2 and TRBJ1-4, with D perhaps matching TRBD1 (5 bases). Trimming stripped 10 bases from V and 8 bases from J, with 14 bases between. The germline V gene encodes CDR1 SNHLY and CDR2 FYNNEI. This CDR3 has 12 residues. The CDR3 sequence is CATKDEGEKLFF. The CDR3, as DNA: TGTGCCACCAAGGACGAGGGGGAAAAACTGTTTTTT.